This record concerns one TCR beta chain sequence. These data are taken from a study of blood T cell repertoires in COVID-19. Study in general: The analysed material was cDNA or gDNA that came from T cells, B-cell-depleted T cells, or PBMCs.

Trimming at V came to 0 bases and at J to 0 bases, leaving 3 bases not matched to a gene. This CDR3 is 16 amino acids long. Germline V gene data show CDR1 as SGHRS and CDR2 as YFSETQ. Original processing notes: Estimated nucleated cell counts came from reference gene primer amplification. Profiled with immunoSEQ multiplex PCR; TCRdb holds only in-frame clones, not every one. The D gene and trimming were derived from the DNA, and the V and J assignments and clone size from that table. The data show roughly 61,000 clones, about 84% seen once. The V call is TRBV5-1, the J call TRBJ2-5; 9 bases are a match to TRBD2. The clonotype was recovered from a man aged 35 to 55 with active COVID-19. The specimen sequenced was peripheral blood. CDR3 in DNA: TGCGCCAGCAGCTTGGCTAGCGGGGAGTACCAAGAGACCCAGTACTTC. Protein sequence: CASSLASGEYQETQYF.